This T cell receptor (beta chain) was observed in a study of blood T cell repertoires in COVID-19. Losses at the gene ends were 4 bases for V and 2 bases for J; bases not matched to a gene: 4. This CDR3 contains 15 residues. Germline loops: CDR1 ENHRY, CDR2 SYGVKD. Generated by immunoSEQ multiplex PCR, the TCRdb table keeps only in-frame clones and is missing some. The data show over 50,000 clones, roughly nine tenths seen once. Sequencing was done on a sample of peripheral blood. This clonotype was sampled from an older woman with active or convalescent COVID-19. The J gene is TRBJ2-1, the V gene TRBV10-3, with TRBD2 identical over 8 bases. The CDR3 coding sequence is TGTGCCATCAGTGGAACGGGACTAGCCTACAATGAGCAGTTCTTC. Translating it yields CAISGTGLAYNEQFF.